The source of this T cell receptor (beta chain) is a study of T-cell reconstitution after alpha-beta-depleted transplantation in children. Broader study findings: From surviving recipient T cells and thymic progenitors came the high day-60 TCRbeta diversity observed in some patients.

Preparing the TCRbeta library involved the use of unique molecular identifiers. TCRdb re-called the PCR reads with MiXCR, one entry per CDR3 protein. Of hundreds of thousands of distinct CDR3 sequences detected, approximately 8% appear once; the ten largest clones hold less than 8%. Germline loops: CDR1 SEHNR, CDR2 FQNEAQ (reference sequence). V lost 2 bases, J lost 8 bases, and 16 bases lay in between. The CDR3 runs to 16 residues. This clonotype was counted at least ten times. Its specificity is not known. The V call is TRBV7-9, the J call TRBJ1-6; a possible D gene is TRBD1 (5 bases). This receptor was identified in a male patient between 10 and 17 years old who had a stem cell transplant for acute lymphoblastic leukemia, so the T cells may come from the graft donor. Sequencing used PBMCs, mostly from graft donor cells, obtained 180 days after TCRalphabeta/CD19-depleted stem cell transplant. In DNA, the CDR3 is TGTGCCAGCAGCTTACCCACGACATCGGGGGATTCACCCCTCCACTTT. This sequence encodes CASSLPTTSGDSPLHF. Together with reference TRBV7-9 and TRBJ1-6, the CDR3 gives the full variable domain: DTGVSQNPRHKITKRGQNVTFRCDPISEHNRLYWYRQTLGQGPEFLTYFQNEAQLEKSRLLSDRFSAERPKGSFSTLEIQRTEQGDSAMYLCASSLPTTSGDSPLHFGNGTRLTVT.